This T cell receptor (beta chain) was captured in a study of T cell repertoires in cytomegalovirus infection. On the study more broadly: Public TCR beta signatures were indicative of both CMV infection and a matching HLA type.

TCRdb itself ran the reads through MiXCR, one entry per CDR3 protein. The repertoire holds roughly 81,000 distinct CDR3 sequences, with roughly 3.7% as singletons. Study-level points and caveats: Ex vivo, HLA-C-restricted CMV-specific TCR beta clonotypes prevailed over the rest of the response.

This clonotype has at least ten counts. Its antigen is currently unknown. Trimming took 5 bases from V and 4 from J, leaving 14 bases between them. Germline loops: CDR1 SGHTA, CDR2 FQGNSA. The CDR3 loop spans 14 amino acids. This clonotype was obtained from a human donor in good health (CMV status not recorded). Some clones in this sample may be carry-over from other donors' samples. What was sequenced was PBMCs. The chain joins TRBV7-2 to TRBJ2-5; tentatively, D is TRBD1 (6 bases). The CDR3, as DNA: TGTGCCAGCAGCCTAAGTTCACAGGGAGAGACCCAGTACTTC. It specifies CASSLSSQGETQYF. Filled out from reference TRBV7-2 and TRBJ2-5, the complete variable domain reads GAGVSQSPSNKVTEKGKDVELRCDPISGHTALYWYRQSLGQGLEFLIYFQGNSAPDKSGLPSDRFSAERTGGSVSTLTIQRTQQEDSAVYLCASSLSSQGETQYFGPGTRLLVL.